These 21 T cell receptor beta chains originate from one sample sequenced in a study of Tregs in tolerant kidney transplant recipients. Profiling relied on immunoSEQ multiplex PCR, and the TCRdb table lists in-frame clones only, not all of them. The sample records tens of thousands of clones, approximately 90% being singletons. The specimen sequenced was CD8+ T cells from blood. These receptors all stem from a human donor in good health.

The chain recombines TRBV11-2 with TRBJ1-5, with TRBD1 identical over 8 bases. The CDR3 is 15 residues long. The germline V gene encodes CDR1 SGHAT and CDR2 FQNNGV. V dropped 1 base and J dropped 4; count of bases not matched to a gene: 3. CDR3 amino acids: CASSLVQGDNQPQHF. The CDR3 DNA sequence: TGTGCCAGCAGCTTAGTACAGGGGGATAATCAGCCCCAGCATTTT.

CDR3 sequence reads: CASSVSDSQAATGELFF. The CDR3 DNA is TGCGCCAGCAGTGTATCAGACTCCCAGGCGGCCACCGGGGAGCTGTTTTTT. This chain joins TRBV10-2 and TRBJ2-2, with D unclear. Between the trimmed V and J ends, which lost 4 bases and 4 bases, there was a span of 19 bases. CDR1 and CDR2 (germline): WSHSY, SAAADI. The length of the CDR3 is 17 residues.

This clone was recorded once. This chain connects TRBV5-1 to TRBJ2-7; 7 bases agree with TRBD1. The length of the CDR3 is 14 residues. CDR1 and CDR2 from the germline V gene are SGHRS and YFSETQ. V shed 7 bases and J 2 bases; nucleotides not matched to a gene: 9. The DNA for the CDR3 is TGCGCCAGCCGTTGGGGTGGGACAGCCTACGAGCAGTACTTC. This sequence encodes CASRWGGTAYEQYF.

The CDR3 is CAINTPSGEQFF. DNA of the CDR3: TGTGCCATCAATACACCCTCGGGTGAGCAGTTCTTC. The V gene is TRBV10-3, the J gene TRBJ2-1; D gene ambiguous. The CDR3 extends over 12 amino acids. The germline V gene encodes CDR1 ENHRY and CDR2 SYGVKD. V was pared by 7 bases and J by 9 bases, with 13 bases between.

The chain is built from TRBV18 and TRBJ1-3; 10 bases line up with TRBD1. Germline CDR1 is KGHSH and CDR2 is LQKENI. This CDR3 comprises 16 residues. Trimming cost V 3 bases and J 6 bases; bases outside gene matches: 8. The CDR3 is CASSPRPGQGINTIYF. The CDR3 DNA is TGTGCCAGCTCACCTCGGCCGGGACAGGGGATAAACACCATATATTTT.

In its sample, this clone was seen once. The chain carries TRBV27 and TRBJ2-2, with TRBD2 as a possible D gene (6 bases). With 3 bases removed from V and 4 bases from J, the gap between germline ends came to 12 bases. Germline values: CDR1 MNHEY, CDR2 SMNVEV (reference sequence). The CDR3 runs to 15 residues. CDR3 DNA sequence: TGTGCCAGCAGTTTTATAGCGGAAGCCACCGGGGAGCTGTTTTTT. The encoded protein is CASSFIAEATGELFF.

This clone was observed a few times. The rearrangement uses TRBV10-2 and TRBJ1-6; 7 bases map to TRBD1. J gave up 10 bases and V 8 bases, and 17 bases lay outside the gene matches. Germline V gene data show CDR1 as WSHSY and CDR2 as SAAADI. The CDR3 sequence is 16 residues long. The CDR3 region has the DNA TGCGCCAGCGGGGGAATGGGACAGCCTCTCAGGTCACCCCTCCACTTT. It specifies CASGGMGQPLRSPLHF.

For this clone: At one end, the junction sequence differs from germline, possibly due to a read error. This chain uses TRBV19 with TRBJ2-6; D may be TRBD1 (5 bases). CDR1 is LNHDA, CDR2 SQIVND, per germline (reference sequence). The CDR3 has 17 amino acids. As DNA, the CDR3 is TGTGCCAGTAGTTCTTGGACAAATATATCTGTGGCCAACGTCCTGACTTTC. This gives the protein CASSSWTNISVANVLTF.

The chain couples TRBV6-6 to TRBJ1-2, with D hard to call. CDR3 length equals 15 residues. Germline V gives CDR1 MNHNY, CDR2 SVGAGI (reference sequence). The V end lost 0 bases, the J end lost 4 bases, and 12 bases lay between the germline ends. The chain's CDR3 is CASSYSNSLGYGYTF. The CDR3 bases are TGTGCCAGCAGTTACTCGAACAGTCTTGGCTATGGCTACACCTTC.

J is TRBJ1-5 and V is TRBV4-1; D is possibly TRBD1 (5 bases). This CDR3 has 14 amino acids. Looked up from germline, CDR1 is MGHRA and CDR2 is YSYEKL. Between the trimmed V and J ends, which lost 1 base and 6 bases, there was a span of 10 bases. CDR3 sequence: CASSQGGNGQPQHF. The DNA of the CDR3 is TGCGCCAGCAGCCAAGGGGGGAACGGTCAGCCCCAGCATTTT.

The chain couples TRBV30 to TRBJ2-1; 8 nucleotides match TRBD1. J gave up 6 bases and V 5 bases, and 6 bases lay outside the gene matches. The CDR3 is 13 residues long. Germline V lookup: CDR1 GTSNPN, CDR2 SVGIG (reference sequence). CDR3: CAWDRGTGNEQFF. CDR3 DNA sequence: TGTGCCTGGGACAGGGGTACGGGCAATGAGCAGTTCTTC. Drawing the rest from reference TRBV30 and TRBJ2-1, the complete variable domain is SQTIHQWPATLVQPVGSPLSLECTVEGTSNPNLYWYRQAAGRGLQLLFYSVGIGQISSEVPQNLSASRPQDRQFILSSKKLLLSDSGFYLCAWDRGTGNEQFFGPGTRLTVL.

The chain joins TRBV21-1 to TRBJ2-1; the table's D call of TRBD2 was not tested on the DNA. TRBV21-1 is designated a pseudogene. CDR3 length: 18 amino acids. Here the CDR3 DNA reads TGTGCCAGCTTAATGGCCGATAACGGGGGGACCGCCTACAATGAGCAGTTCTTC. Protein product: CASLMADNGGTAYNEQFF.

This chain connects TRBV2 to TRBJ1-2; no definite D call. Germline lookup yields CDR1 SNHLY and CDR2 FYNNEI. With 7 bases removed from V and 4 bases from J, the gap between germline ends came to 13 bases. The CDR3 length is 13 residues. In DNA form, the CDR3 reads TGTGCCAGCACGCTTAGGAGTGTCTATGGCTACACCTTC. Residues: CASTLRSVYGYTF.

The V gene is TRBV9, the J gene TRBJ2-1, with D perhaps TRBD2 (6 bases). The V end lost 3 bases, the J end lost 8 bases, and 18 bases lay between the germline ends. This CDR3 is built from 15 residues. CDR1 is SGDLS and CDR2 is YYNGEE in the germline V gene. CDR3 in DNA: TGTGCCAGCAGCGCCCCCCAGCGGGTCGGGGATGAGCAGTTCTTC. Translated, it gives CASSAPQRVGDEQFF.

The rearrangement uses TRBV14 and TRBJ2-3; 10 positions agree with TRBD1. Germline CDR1 is SGHDN and CDR2 is FVKESK. Germline trimming cut 4 bases from V and 3 bases from J; bases unmatched to any gene: 7. There are 16 residues in the CDR3. CDR3 residues: CASSLDRGLWTDTQYF. The CDR3 DNA reads TGTGCCAGCAGCCTCGACAGGGGGCTATGGACAGATACGCAGTATTTT.

The chain joins TRBV30 to TRBJ1-2, with D possibly matching TRBD1 (5 bases). The CDR3 consists of 14 residues. V gave up 0 bases and J gave up 0 bases, with 8 bases separating them. The V gene's germline CDR1 is GTSNPN and CDR2 SVGIG (reference sequence). The CDR3 protein is CAWSVDRANYGYTF. In DNA, the CDR3 is TGTGCCTGGAGTGTAGACAGAGCTAACTATGGCTACACCTTC.

In nucleotides, the CDR3 is TGCGCCAGCGCTTCCCCCTACGAGCAGTACTTC. Its translation: CASASPYEQYF. This chain joins TRBV5-1 and TRBJ2-7; D is ambiguous. This CDR3 contains 11 residues. Germline V gene data show CDR1 as SGHRS and CDR2 as YFSETQ. The germline V and J ends were trimmed by 7 bases and 2 bases, with 7 bases remaining between them.

The chain is built from TRBV7-9 and TRBJ2-5; D is possibly TRBD1 (6 bases). CDR1 and CDR2 (germline): SEHNR, FQNEAQ (reference sequence). V shed 3 bases and J shed 1 base, with 9 bases lying between them. CDR3 size: 14 residues. The CDR3 DNA reads TGTGCCAGCAGCTTTATACAGGGCCAAGAGACCCAGTACTTC. Protein: CASSFIQGQETQYF.

V and J are TRBV9 and TRBJ2-3, with D hard to call. The CDR3 is made up of 14 amino acids. Trimming took off 5 bases at V and 6 bases at J, with 16 bases between the two ends. CDR1 is SGDLS, CDR2 YYNGEE, per germline. CDR3: CASSSSRGLDTQYF. The CDR3 DNA reads as TGTGCCAGCAGTTCCTCCAGAGGCCTGGATACGCAGTATTTT.

The CDR3 region is CASSLAGGPQNIQYF. CDR3 DNA: TGTGCCAGTAGTCTAGCGGGAGGGCCCCAAAACATTCAGTACTTC. The chain employs TRBV19 and TRBJ2-4; 12 nucleotides line up with TRBD2. V trimming: 5 bases; J trimming: 5 bases; junction bases outside the gene matches: 4. The germline V gene encodes CDR1 LNHDA and CDR2 SQIVND (reference sequence). This CDR3 is 15 amino acids long. Variable domain in full (rest from reference TRBV19 and TRBJ2-4): DGGITQSPKYLFRKEGQNVTLSCEQNLNHDAMYWYRQDPGQGLRLIYYSQIVNDFQKGDIAEGYSVSREKKESFPLTVTSAQKNPTAFYLCASSLAGGPQNIQYFGAGTRLSVL.

The chain couples TRBV27 to TRBJ1-2; D not resolved. Germline assignment: CDR1 MNHEY and CDR2 SMNVEV (reference sequence). The CDR3 has 13 residues. The V gene lost 2 bases and the J gene lost 3 bases, with 7 bases spanning the gap. The CDR3 DNA is TGTGCCAGCAGTTTAAACACATACTATGGCTACACCTTC. Protein product: CASSLNTYYGYTF.